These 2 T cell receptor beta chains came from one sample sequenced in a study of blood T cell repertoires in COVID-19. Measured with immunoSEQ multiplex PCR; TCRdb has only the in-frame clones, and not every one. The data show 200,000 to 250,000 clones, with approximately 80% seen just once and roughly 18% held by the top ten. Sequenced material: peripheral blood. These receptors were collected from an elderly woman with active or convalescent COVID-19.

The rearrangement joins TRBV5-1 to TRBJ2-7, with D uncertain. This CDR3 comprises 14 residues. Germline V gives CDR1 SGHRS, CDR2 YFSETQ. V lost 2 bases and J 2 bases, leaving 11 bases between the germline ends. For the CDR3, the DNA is TGCGCCAGCAGCTTCACTGCAGGTCCCTACGAGCAGTACTTC. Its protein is CASSFTAGPYEQYF.

The CDR3 DNA follows: TGTGCCAGCAGCCAAGCGGGGGGAGCCAAAAACATTCAGTACTTC. It codes for CASSQAGGAKNIQYF. This sequence joins TRBV3-1 (or the pseudogene TRBV3-2) and TRBJ2-4; TRBD2 matches 7 bases. This CDR3 is 15 amino acids long. Germline values: CDR1 LGHDT, CDR2 YNNKEL (reference sequence). The ends lost 1 base at V and 0 bases at J; junction bases unmatched: 0.